This T cell receptor beta chain was captured in a study of blood T cell repertoires in COVID-19. About the study: PBMCs, B-cell-depleted T cells, or T cells were the source of the cDNA or gDNA that made up the material.

The repertoire was sequenced with immunoSEQ multiplex PCR; TCRdb's copy has only in-frame clones and lacks some. Among around 97,000 clones listed, approximately 82% were seen once. Germline V lookup: CDR1 KGHSH, CDR2 LQKENI. This CDR3 is 15 amino acids long. Trimming removed 3 bases from V and 5 bases from J, with 14 bases in between. The source is a man between 65 and 80 years old with acute or convalescent COVID-19. The chain recombines TRBV18 with TRBJ2-1; D not certain. Specimen: peripheral blood. This CDR3 is CASSPYIRENNEQFF. Written as DNA, the CDR3 is TGTGCCAGCTCACCCTATATACGAGAGAACAATGAGCAGTTCTTC.